In this sample, the clone carrying this T cell receptor beta chain turned up once. Its antigen remains unidentified. V lost 4 bases to trimming and J lost 4 bases, with 13 bases between them. In germline, CDR1 is ENHRY, CDR2 SYGVKD. This CDR3 is built from 14 residues. Assay used: immunoSEQ multiplex PCR; TCRdb lists only in-frame clones, some missing. The sample consists of some 2.4 million clones, 93% of them appearing once. The sample originates from a study of shared clonotypes between healthy human individuals. Whole-study findings and limits: What naive subsets generally showed was a larger estimated richness than memory subsets showed.

The specimen sequenced was naive CD4+ T cells from PBMCs. Subset indicated: CD45RA+ positively selected. The sequence was obtained from a young man in good health. Some clones in this sample may be carry-over from other donors' samples. This chain connects TRBV10-3 to TRBJ2-5, with TRBD1 as a possible D gene (7 bases). The CDR3 loop reads CAISAGGLAETQYF. In nucleotides, the CDR3 is TGTGCCATCAGTGCAGGGGGGCTAGCAGAGACCCAGTACTTC.